This TCR beta chain originates from a study of cytomegalovirus exposure and HLA in healthy donors. This clone was seen more than once but under ten times. What it binds is not known. Study-wide points: Through in vitro validation, three CMV-associated chains were shown to be specific for CMV antigens. Productive status was seen about 87% or about 30% of the time for most TCR beta V segments in an earlier analysis.

13 Jbeta primers and 60 Vbeta primers were used for the PCR. Profiled with immunoSEQ multiplex PCR; TCRdb holds only in-frame clones, not every one. This repertoire shows approximately 150,000 clones, about 70% found once; its top ten account for about 10%. CDR1 is MNHEY, CDR2 SMNVEV, per germline (reference sequence). Trimming removed 6 bases at V and 5 bases at J, with 13 bases between. The CDR3 extends over 13 amino acids. The TCR originated in a man aged 25 to 40 in good health and CMV-seropositive. Material: PBMCs. The chain carries TRBV27 and TRBJ1-2, with D uncertain. The chain's CDR3 is CASRMADRYGYTF. Written as DNA, the CDR3 is TGTGCCAGCAGAATGGCGGATAGGTATGGCTACACCTTC.